The next 23 T cell receptor beta chains were all read from a single sample in a study of long-term antiretroviral therapy in people with HIV. The assay, immunoSEQ v3.0, was run at survey level. Libraries were prepared by immunoSEQ multiplex PCR; TCRdb keeps only in-frame clonotypes and omits some of them. The table includes fewer than 25,000 clones, roughly 84% detected once. The sample was unsorted PBMCs, taken 1.9 years after starting antiretroviral therapy. The receptors were gathered from a woman between 50 and 59 years old with HIV.

This clone was seen only a few times. The V gene is TRBV18, the J gene TRBJ2-7, with D possibly TRBD2 on 5 matching bases. The CDR3 has 15 amino acids. The ends were cut back, 0 bases at V and 7 bases at J, with 16 bases in the middle. CDR1 KGHSH and CDR2 LQKENI come from the germline V gene. The CDR3 loop is CASSPPERVSGEQYF. The CDR3 DNA sequence: TGTGCCAGCTCACCACCCGAGAGGGTATCAGGAGAGCAGTACTTC.

A single count supports this clone. The rearrangement joins TRBV29-1 to TRBJ2-7, with TRBD1 matching 7 bases. There are 15 residues in the CDR3. Losses at the gene ends were 5 bases for V and 3 bases for J; bases not matched to a gene: 13. CDR1 SQVTM and CDR2 ANQGSEA come from the germline V gene. The CDR3 sequence: CSVLKMTGISYEQYF. CDR3 nucleotide sequence: TGCAGCGTTTTAAAAATGACAGGGATAAGCTACGAGCAGTACTTC.

The chain is built from TRBV7-2 and TRBJ1-4, with TRBD1 matching over 7 bases. V lost 6 bases to trimming and J lost 6 bases; unmatched junction nucleotides: 10. There are 15 residues in the CDR3. Germline CDR1 SGHTA, CDR2 FQGNSA. The CDR3 DNA reads as TGTGCCAGCAGTCGAGGTGGACAGGAGGATGAAAAACTGTTTTTT. Protein sequence: CASSRGGQEDEKLFF.

The CDR3 reads CASSPPPRDRAYEQYF. As DNA, the CDR3 is TGTGCCAGCAGCCCTCCACCCCGGGACAGGGCCTACGAGCAGTACTTC. The J gene is TRBJ2-7, the V gene TRBV4-2; 9 positions match TRBD1. Looked up from germline, CDR1 is LGHNA and CDR2 is YNFKEQ. CDR3 length: 16 residues. Trimming cost V 4 bases and J 2 bases; bases outside gene matches: 9.

CDR3 nucleotides: TGTGCCATCAGGACGGGACAGGGTGGGGATACGCAGTATTTT. Translation gives CAIRTGQGGDTQYF. The chain is built from TRBV10-3 and TRBJ2-3, with 9 bases aligning to TRBD1. The CDR3 sequence is 14 residues long. Germline loops: CDR1 ENHRY, CDR2 SYGVKD. V trimming: 6 bases; J trimming: 6 bases; junction bases outside the gene matches: 7.

CDR3 sequence (DNA): TGTGCCAGCAGCGTAGGATCTGGTTACTACAATGAGCAGTTCTTC. Its protein product is CASSVGSGYYNEQFF. The gene calls are TRBV9 and TRBJ2-1, with D hard to call. CDR1 and CDR2 (germline): SGDLS, YYNGEE. V was pared by 0 bases and J by 3 bases, with 10 bases between. This CDR3 has 15 amino acids.

This clone was recorded once. The CDR3 sequence: CASREQGSSYNSPLHF. The CDR3 DNA sequence: TGTGCCAGCAGAGAACAGGGGAGCTCCTATAATTCACCCCTCCACTTT. J is TRBJ1-6 and V is TRBV9, with TRBD1 matching over 7 bases. Trimming cost V 5 bases and J 0 bases; bases outside gene matches: 5. The CDR3 runs 16 residues. Germline CDR1 reads SGDLS; CDR2 reads YYNGEE.

In its sample, this clone was seen once. The rearrangement joins TRBV7-2 to TRBJ1-3; no clear D gene. Trimming took off 5 bases at V and 2 bases at J, with 10 bases between the two ends. This CDR3 contains 14 residues. The germline CDR1 and CDR2 sequences are SGHTA and FQGNSA. CDR3 coding DNA: TGTGCCAGCAGCCCGCCGGGCCCTGGAAACACCATATATTTT. Protein sequence: CASSPPGPGNTIYF.

The CDR3 region has the DNA TGTGCCAGCAGCTTGAGGGACAGGGGCTACAATGAGCAGTTCTTC. It translates to CASSLRDRGYNEQFF. The chain couples TRBV5-6 to TRBJ2-1; 10 bases line up with TRBD1. The CDR3 runs 15 residues. Germline V lookup: CDR1 SGHDT, CDR2 YYEEEE. V dropped 1 base and J dropped 3; count of bases not matched to a gene: 1.

The chain combines TRBV5-8 with TRBJ2-4; D gene unclear. CDR1 and CDR2 (germline): SGHTS, YDEGEE. The CDR3 runs to 14 residues. V was pared by 2 bases and J by 7 bases, with 13 bases between. The CDR3 DNA follows: TGTGCCAGCAGCTTCGGGCTGGAAAGGAACATTCAGTACTTC. Protein sequence: CASSFGLERNIQYF.

The rearrangement links TRBV27 to TRBJ2-1, with D tentatively TRBD1 (5 bases). The germline V and J ends were trimmed by 7 bases and 2 bases, with 12 bases remaining between them. Looked up from germline, CDR1 is MNHEY and CDR2 is SMNVEV (reference sequence). The CDR3 runs 14 residues. The CDR3 protein is CASTRDRAYNEQFF. DNA for the CDR3: TGTGCCAGCACCCGTGACAGAGCCTACAATGAGCAGTTCTTC.

This clone was seen just once. The chain couples TRBV2 to TRBJ2-6; TRBD1 might be the D (6 bases). With 6 bases removed from V and 2 bases from J, the gap between germline ends came to 14 bases. The CDR3 runs 16 residues. Germline V gene data show CDR1 as SNHLY and CDR2 as FYNNEI. In DNA form, the CDR3 reads TGTGCCAGCAGGGGAATACAGGGCGCTGGGGCCAACGTCCTGACTTTC. This encodes CASRGIQGAGANVLTF.

Here the CDR3 DNA reads TGCGCCAGCAGCGGACCGAGACAAGAGACCCAGTACTTC. Translated, it gives CASSGPRQETQYF. The chain combines TRBV4-1 with TRBJ2-5; D gene uncertain. Germline V gives CDR1 MGHRA, CDR2 YSYEKL. The CDR3 contains 13 residues. V lost 5 bases and J 2 bases, leaving 9 bases between the germline ends.

This chain joins TRBV29-1 and TRBJ2-6; no clear D. The germline V and J ends were trimmed by 4 bases and 5 bases, with 3 bases remaining between them. The CDR3 contains 11 residues. In germline, CDR1 is SQVTM, CDR2 ANQGSEA. CDR3 sequence: CSVARANVLTF. DNA of the CDR3: TGCAGCGTTGCTCGGGCCAACGTCCTGACTTTC.

The rearrangement uses TRBV2 and TRBJ1-1; D unclear. The germline V and J ends were trimmed by 3 bases and 0 bases, with 8 bases remaining between them. Germline CDR1 SNHLY, CDR2 FYNNEI. The CDR3 loop spans 14 amino acids. Here the CDR3 reads CASSDSLMNTEAFF. CDR3 in DNA: TGTGCCAGCAGTGACAGTCTTATGAACACTGAAGCTTTCTTT. The whole variable domain, filled in from reference TRBV2 and TRBJ1-1, reads EPEVTQTPSHQVTQMGQEVILRCVPISNHLYFYWYRQILGQKVEFLVSFYNNEISEKSEIFDDQFSVERPDGSNFTLKIRSTKLEDSAMYFCASSDSLMNTEAFFGQGTRLTVV.

CDR3 DNA sequence: TGTGCCAGCAGCGTAGGTGGCAGCTATGGCTACACCTTC. Translated, it gives CASSVGGSYGYTF. The rearrangement joins TRBV9 to TRBJ1-2; D not certain. V shed 0 bases and J shed 4 bases, with 7 bases lying between them. This CDR3 comprises 13 residues. Germline loops: CDR1 SGDLS, CDR2 YYNGEE.

The chain carries TRBV27 and TRBJ2-3; 10 bases fit TRBD2. From germline, CDR1 is MNHEY and CDR2 SMNVEV (reference sequence). There are 14 residues in the CDR3. V was pared by 6 bases and J by 8 bases, with 8 bases of the junction left unmatched. CDR3 nucleotides: TGTGCCAGCAGAGGGAGCGGGGGGGCCAGTACGCAGTATTTT. Encoded protein: CASRGSGGASTQYF.

The chain has TRBV2 and TRBJ1-1; 8 bases match TRBD1. CDR1 and CDR2 from the germline V gene are SNHLY and FYNNEI. The CDR3 contains 17 residues. The junction had 16 bases not matched to a gene; V was cut back by 7 bases and J by 3 bases. CDR3 bases: TGTGCCAGCACCCGTCAGACAGGGGTTAGTTCGGACACTGAAGCTTTCTTT. The encoded protein is CASTRQTGVSSDTEAFF.

The rearrangement links TRBV4-2 to TRBJ2-3; 7 bases align to TRBD2. The CDR3 totals 15 residues. CDR1 and CDR2 (germline): LGHNA, YNFKEQ. Trimming at V came to 1 base and at J to 4 bases, leaving 5 bases not matched to a gene. This CDR3 reads CASSQATSLADTQYF. The CDR3 DNA reads as TGTGCCAGCAGCCAAGCGACTAGCCTGGCAGATACGCAGTATTTT.

V usage is TRBV5-1 and J usage is TRBJ1-2; tentative D call: TRBD1 (5 bases). This CDR3 has 15 residues. Germline-derived CDR1 and CDR2 are SGHRS and YFSETQ. V lost 2 bases, J lost 0 bases, and 11 bases lay in between. The CDR3 sequence: CASSLTDSSNYGYTF. The CDR3 coding sequence is TGCGCCAGCAGCTTAACTGACAGTTCTAACTATGGCTACACCTTC.

The V gene is TRBV5-5, the J gene TRBJ2-3; the match to TRBD1 covers 7 bases. The length of the CDR3 is 15 residues. The germline CDR1 and CDR2 sequences are SGHKS and YYEKEE (reference sequence). V shed 0 bases, J shed 2 bases, and the junction held 3 bases outside the gene matches. CDR3 amino acids: CASSLEGGFTDTQYF. In nucleotides, the CDR3 is TGTGCCAGCAGCTTGGAAGGGGGCTTCACAGATACGCAGTATTTT.

The chain has TRBV4-2 and TRBJ2-1, with 7 bases that match TRBD1. The CDR3 has 15 residues. The V gene's germline CDR1 is LGHNA and CDR2 YNFKEQ. V dropped 0 bases and J dropped 5; count of bases not matched to a gene: 4. The CDR3 region is CASSQEGTANNEQFF. DNA of the CDR3: TGTGCCAGCAGCCAAGAAGGGACAGCTAACAATGAGCAGTTCTTC.

This chain joins TRBV11-2 and TRBJ2-5; possibly TRBD2 for D (6 bases). The CDR3 spans 14 residues. Trimming stripped 2 bases from V and 2 bases from J, with 9 bases between. In germline, CDR1 is SGHAT, CDR2 FQNNGV. The CDR3 DNA is TGTGCCAGCAGCTTAATCGGGGGACAAGAGACCCAGTACTTC. This translates into CASSLIGGQETQYF.